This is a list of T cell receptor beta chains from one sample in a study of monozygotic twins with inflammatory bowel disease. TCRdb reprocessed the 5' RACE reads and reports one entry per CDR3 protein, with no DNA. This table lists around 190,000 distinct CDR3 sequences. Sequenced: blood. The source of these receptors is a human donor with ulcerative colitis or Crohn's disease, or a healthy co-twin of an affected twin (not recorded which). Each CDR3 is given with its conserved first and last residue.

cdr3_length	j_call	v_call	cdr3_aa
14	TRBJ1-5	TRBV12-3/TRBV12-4	CASRAGRGNQPQHF
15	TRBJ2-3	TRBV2	CASRWRGGGTDTQYF
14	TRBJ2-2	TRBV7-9	CASSFDILTGELFF
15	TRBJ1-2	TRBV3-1	CASSQDWGADYGYTF
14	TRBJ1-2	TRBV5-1	CASSPGSQGDGYTF
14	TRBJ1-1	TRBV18	CASSDSREHTEAFF
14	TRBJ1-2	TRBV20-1	CSAVGGQNNYGYTF
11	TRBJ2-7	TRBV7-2	CASSSLAGEYF
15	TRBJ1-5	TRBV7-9	CASSPGRLSNQPQHF
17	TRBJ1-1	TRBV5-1	CASSVGGSRSVNTEAFF
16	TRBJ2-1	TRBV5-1	CASSLVPGGSYNEQFF
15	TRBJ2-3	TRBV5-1	CASSLRQGTTNTQYF
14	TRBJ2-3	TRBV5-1	CASSRAGAWDTQYF
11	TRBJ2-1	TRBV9	CASSGQNEQFF
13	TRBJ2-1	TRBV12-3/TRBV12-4	CASSLQGGSEQFF
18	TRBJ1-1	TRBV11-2	CASSPRKGTGYMNTEAFF
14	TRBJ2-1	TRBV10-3	CAISEWNSYNEQFF